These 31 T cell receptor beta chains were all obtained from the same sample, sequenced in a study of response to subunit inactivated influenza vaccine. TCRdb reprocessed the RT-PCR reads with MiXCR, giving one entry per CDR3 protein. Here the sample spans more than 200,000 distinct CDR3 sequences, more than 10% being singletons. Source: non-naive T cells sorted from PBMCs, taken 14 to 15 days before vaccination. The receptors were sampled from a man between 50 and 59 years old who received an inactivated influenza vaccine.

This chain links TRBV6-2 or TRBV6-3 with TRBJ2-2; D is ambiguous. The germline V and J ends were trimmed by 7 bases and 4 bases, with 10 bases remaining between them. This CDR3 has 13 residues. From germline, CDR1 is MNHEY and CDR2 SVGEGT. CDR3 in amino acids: CASTMTSTGELFF. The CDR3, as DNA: TGTGCCAGCACCATGACGTCCACCGGGGAGCTGTTTTTT.

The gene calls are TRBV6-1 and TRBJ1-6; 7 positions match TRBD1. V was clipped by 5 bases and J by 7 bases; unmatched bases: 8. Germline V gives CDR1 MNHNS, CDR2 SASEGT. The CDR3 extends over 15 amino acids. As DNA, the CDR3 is TGTGCCAGCAGTCGCGGACAGGCCGTCAATTCACCCCTCCACTTT. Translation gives CASSRGQAVNSPLHF.

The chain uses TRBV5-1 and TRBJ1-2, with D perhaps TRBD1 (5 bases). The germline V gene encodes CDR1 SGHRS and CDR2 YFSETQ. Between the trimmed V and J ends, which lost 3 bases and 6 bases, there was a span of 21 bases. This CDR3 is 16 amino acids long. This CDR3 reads CASSSVGGGDLNGYTF. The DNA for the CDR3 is TGCGCCAGCAGCTCCGTAGGTGGAGGGGATTTGAATGGCTACACCTTC. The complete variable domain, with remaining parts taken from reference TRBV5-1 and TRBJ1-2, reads KAGVTQTPRYLIKTRGQQVTLSCSPISGHRSVSWYQQTPGQGLQFLFEYFSETQRNKGNFPGRFSGRQFSNSRSEMNVSTLELGDSALYLCASSSVGGGDLNGYTFGSGTRLTVV.

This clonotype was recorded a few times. The CDR3 protein is CSVSGGQGSSYEQYF. CDR3 coding DNA: TGCAGCGTCTCCGGGGGACAGGGGTCGTCCTACGAGCAGTACTTC. The gene calls are TRBV29-1 and TRBJ2-7; 10 nucleotides match TRBD1. V was pared by 6 bases and J by 1 base, with 9 bases of the junction left unmatched. This CDR3 spans 15 amino acids. The germline V gene has CDR1 SQVTM and CDR2 ANQGSEA.

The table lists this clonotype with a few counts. Here the CDR3 DNA reads TGTGCCAGCATCACTGGGGAGAGCTCCTACAATGAGCAGTTCTTC. Its translation: CASITGESSYNEQFF. The chain combines TRBV7-2 with TRBJ2-1, with D perhaps matching TRBD2 (5 bases). CDR3 length: 15 residues. The germline V and J ends were trimmed by 7 bases and 0 bases, with 13 bases remaining between them. Germline CDR1 reads SGHTA; CDR2 reads FQGNSA.

CDR3 protein: CASRHLWTDYEQYF. CDR3 nucleotides: TGTGCCAGCAGACACCTATGGACAGACTACGAGCAGTACTTC. This chain links TRBV6-2 or TRBV6-3 with TRBJ2-7; D is perhaps TRBD1 (6 bases). V was clipped by 6 bases and J by 3 bases, with 15 bases between them. CDR3 length: 14 residues. Germline V gene data show CDR1 as MNHEY and CDR2 as SVGEGT.

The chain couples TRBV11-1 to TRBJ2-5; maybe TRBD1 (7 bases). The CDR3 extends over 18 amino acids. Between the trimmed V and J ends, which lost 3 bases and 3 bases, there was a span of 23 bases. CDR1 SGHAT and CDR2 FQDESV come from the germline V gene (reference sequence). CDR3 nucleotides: TGTGCCAGCAGCTTCCCGGGGGCAGGGGGAAGGAAGGAAGAGACCCAGTACTTC. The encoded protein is CASSFPGAGGRKEETQYF.

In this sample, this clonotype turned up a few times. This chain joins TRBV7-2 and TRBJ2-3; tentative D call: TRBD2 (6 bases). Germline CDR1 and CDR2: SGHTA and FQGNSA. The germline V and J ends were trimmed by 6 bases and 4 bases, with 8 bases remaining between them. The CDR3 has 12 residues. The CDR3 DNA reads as TGTGCCAGCAGGCGGGACCCAGATACGCAGTATTTT. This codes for CASRRDPDTQYF. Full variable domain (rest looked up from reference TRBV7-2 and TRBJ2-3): GAGVSQSPSNKVTEKGKDVELRCDPISGHTALYWYRQSLGQGLEFLIYFQGNSAPDKSGLPSDRFSAERTGGSVSTLTIQRTQQEDSAVYLCASRRDPDTQYFGPGTRLTVL.

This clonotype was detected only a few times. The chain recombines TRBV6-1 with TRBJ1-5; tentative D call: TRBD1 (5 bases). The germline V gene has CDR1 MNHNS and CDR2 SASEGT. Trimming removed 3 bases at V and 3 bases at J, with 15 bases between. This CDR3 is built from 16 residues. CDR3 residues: CASSDRDLRVNQPQHF. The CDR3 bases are TGTGCCAGCAGTGACCGGGACCTTCGGGTCAATCAGCCCCAGCATTTT.

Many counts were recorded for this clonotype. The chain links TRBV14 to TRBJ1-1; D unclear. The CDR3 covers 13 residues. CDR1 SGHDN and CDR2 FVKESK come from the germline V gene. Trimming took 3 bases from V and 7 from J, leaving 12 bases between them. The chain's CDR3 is CASSQPGRNEAFF. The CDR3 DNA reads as TGTGCCAGCAGCCAGCCCGGACGGAATGAAGCTTTCTTT. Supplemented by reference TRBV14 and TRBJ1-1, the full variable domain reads EAGVTQFPSHSVIEKGQTVTLRCDPISGHDNLYWYRRVMGKEIKFLLHFVKESKQDESGMPNNRFLAERTGGTYSTLKVQPAELEDSGVYFCASSQPGRNEAFFGQGTRLTVV.

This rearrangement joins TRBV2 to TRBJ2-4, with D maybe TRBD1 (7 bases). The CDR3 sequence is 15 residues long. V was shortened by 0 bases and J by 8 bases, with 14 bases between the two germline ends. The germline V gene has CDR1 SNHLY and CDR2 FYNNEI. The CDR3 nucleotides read TGTGCCAGCAGTGAAGCAGTCGGAGGGGGCCACATTCAGTACTTC. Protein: CASSEAVGGGHIQYF.

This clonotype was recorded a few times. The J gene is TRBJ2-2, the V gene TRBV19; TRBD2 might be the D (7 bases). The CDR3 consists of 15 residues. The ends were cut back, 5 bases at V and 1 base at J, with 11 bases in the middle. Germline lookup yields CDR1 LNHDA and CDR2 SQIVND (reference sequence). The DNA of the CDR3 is TGTGCCAGTAGTTACGGGGGGCAGAACACCGGGGAGCTGTTTTTT. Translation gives CASSYGGQNTGELFF.

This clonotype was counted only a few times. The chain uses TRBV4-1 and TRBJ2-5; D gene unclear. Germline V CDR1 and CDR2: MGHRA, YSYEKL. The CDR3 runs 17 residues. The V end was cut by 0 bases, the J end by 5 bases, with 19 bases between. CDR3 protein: CASSQDHSGGSQETQYF. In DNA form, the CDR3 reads TGCGCCAGCAGCCAAGATCATTCGGGCGGATCGCAGGAGACCCAGTACTTC.

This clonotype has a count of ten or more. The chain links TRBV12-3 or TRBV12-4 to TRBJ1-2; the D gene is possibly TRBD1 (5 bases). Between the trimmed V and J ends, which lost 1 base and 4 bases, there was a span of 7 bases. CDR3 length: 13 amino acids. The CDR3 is CASSLGGGYGYTF. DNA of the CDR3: TGTGCCAGCAGTTTAGGCGGGGGCTATGGCTACACCTTC.

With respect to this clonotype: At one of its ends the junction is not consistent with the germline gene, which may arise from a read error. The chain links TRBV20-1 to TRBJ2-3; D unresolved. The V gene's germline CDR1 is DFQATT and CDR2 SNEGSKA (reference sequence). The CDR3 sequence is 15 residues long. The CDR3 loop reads CCARDSMGITDTQYF. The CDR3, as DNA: TGCTGTGCTAGAGATAGCATGGGCATCACAGATACGCAGTATTTT.

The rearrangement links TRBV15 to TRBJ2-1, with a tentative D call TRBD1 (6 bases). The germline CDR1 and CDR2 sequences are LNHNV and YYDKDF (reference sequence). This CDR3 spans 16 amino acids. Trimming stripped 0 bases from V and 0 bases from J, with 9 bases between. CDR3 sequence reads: CATSRDRGSSYNEQFF. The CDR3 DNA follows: TGTGCCACCAGCAGAGATAGGGGGAGCTCCTACAATGAGCAGTTCTTC. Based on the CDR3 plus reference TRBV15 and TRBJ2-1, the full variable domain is DAMVIQNPRYQVTQFGKPVTLSCSQTLNHNVMYWYQQKSSQAPKLLFHYYDKDFNNEADTPDNFQSRRPNTSFCFLDIRSPGLGDTAMYLCATSRDRGSSYNEQFFGPGTRLTVL.

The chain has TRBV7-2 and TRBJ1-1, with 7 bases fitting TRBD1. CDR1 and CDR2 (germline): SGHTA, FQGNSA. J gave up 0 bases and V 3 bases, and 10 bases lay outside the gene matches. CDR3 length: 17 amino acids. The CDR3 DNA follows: TGTGCCAGCAGCTTTCCCCGGACAGGAAGAATGAACACTGAAGCTTTCTTT. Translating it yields CASSFPRTGRMNTEAFF.

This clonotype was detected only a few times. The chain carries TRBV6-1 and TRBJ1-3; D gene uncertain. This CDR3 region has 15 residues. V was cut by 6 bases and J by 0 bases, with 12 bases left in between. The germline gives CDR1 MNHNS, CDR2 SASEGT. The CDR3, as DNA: TGTGCCAGCAGACGTAACGGGGACTCTGGAAACACCATATATTTT. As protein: CASRRNGDSGNTIYF.

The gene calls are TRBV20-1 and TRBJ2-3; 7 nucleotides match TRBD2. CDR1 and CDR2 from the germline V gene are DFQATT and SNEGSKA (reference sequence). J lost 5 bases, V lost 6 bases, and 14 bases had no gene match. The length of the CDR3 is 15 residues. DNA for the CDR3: TGCAGTGCCCACCGACACAGCGGGGAAAAAGATACGCAGTATTTT. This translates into CSAHRHSGEKDTQYF.

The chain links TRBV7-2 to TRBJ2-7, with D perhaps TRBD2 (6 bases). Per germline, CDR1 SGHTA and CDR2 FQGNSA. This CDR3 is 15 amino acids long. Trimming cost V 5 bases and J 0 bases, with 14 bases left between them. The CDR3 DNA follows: TGTGCCAGCAGCCGGGGCCGGGGGATCTCCTACGAGCAGTACTTC. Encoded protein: CASSRGRGISYEQYF.

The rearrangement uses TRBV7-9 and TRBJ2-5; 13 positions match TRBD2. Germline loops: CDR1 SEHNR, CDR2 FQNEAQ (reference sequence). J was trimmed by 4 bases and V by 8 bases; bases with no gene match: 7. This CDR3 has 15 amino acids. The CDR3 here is CASGPRLAGGETQYF. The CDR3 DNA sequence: TGTGCCAGCGGCCCGAGACTAGCGGGAGGAGAGACCCAGTACTTC.

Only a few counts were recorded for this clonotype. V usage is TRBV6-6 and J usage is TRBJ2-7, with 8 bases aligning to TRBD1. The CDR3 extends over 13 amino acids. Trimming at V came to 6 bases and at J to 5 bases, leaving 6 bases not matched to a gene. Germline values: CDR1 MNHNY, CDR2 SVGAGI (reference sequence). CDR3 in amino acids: CASRSGTGHEQYF. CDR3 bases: TGTGCCAGCAGATCCGGGACAGGCCACGAGCAGTACTTC.

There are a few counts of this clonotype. This CDR3 is CSALRDSETQYF. The DNA of the CDR3 is TGCAGTGCTCTCCGGGACAGTGAGACCCAGTACTTC. This rearrangement joins TRBV20-1 to TRBJ2-5; 7 bases align to TRBD1. Unmatched junction bases numbered 5, after V lost 5 bases and J lost 5 bases. The CDR3 is made up of 12 amino acids. Per germline, CDR1 DFQATT and CDR2 SNEGSKA (reference sequence).

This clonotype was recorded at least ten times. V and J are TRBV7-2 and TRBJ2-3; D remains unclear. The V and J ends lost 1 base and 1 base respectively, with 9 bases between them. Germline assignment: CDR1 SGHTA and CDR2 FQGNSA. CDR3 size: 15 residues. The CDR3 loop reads CASSLGTLGTDTQYF. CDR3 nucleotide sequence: TGTGCCAGCAGCTTAGGGACCCTTGGCACAGATACGCAGTATTTT. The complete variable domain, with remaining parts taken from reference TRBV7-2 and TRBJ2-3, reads GAGVSQSPSNKVTEKGKDVELRCDPISGHTALYWYRQSLGQGLEFLIYFQGNSAPDKSGLPSDRFSAERTGGSVSTLTIQRTQQEDSAVYLCASSLGTLGTDTQYFGPGTRLTVL.

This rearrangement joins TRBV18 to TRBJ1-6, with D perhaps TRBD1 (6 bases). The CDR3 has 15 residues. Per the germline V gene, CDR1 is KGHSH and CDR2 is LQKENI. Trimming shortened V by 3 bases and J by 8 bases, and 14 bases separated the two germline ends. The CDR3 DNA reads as TGTGCCAGCTCACCGCGACAGGAACTCCATTCACCCCTCCACTTT. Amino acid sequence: CASSPRQELHSPLHF.

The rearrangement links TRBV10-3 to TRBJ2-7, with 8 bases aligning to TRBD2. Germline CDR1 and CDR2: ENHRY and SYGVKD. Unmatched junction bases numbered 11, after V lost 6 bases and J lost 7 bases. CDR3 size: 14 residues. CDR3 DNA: TGTGCCATCAGCGGCGCGGGACTAGAGGTTGAGCAGTACTTC. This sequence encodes CAISGAGLEVEQYF.

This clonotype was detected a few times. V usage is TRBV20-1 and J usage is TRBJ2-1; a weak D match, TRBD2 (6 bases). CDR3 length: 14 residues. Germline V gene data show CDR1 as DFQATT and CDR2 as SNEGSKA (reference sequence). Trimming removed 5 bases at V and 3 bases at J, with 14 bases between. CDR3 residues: CSAPTSHIYNEQFF. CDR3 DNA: TGCAGTGCTCCGACTAGTCACATCTACAATGAGCAGTTCTTC.

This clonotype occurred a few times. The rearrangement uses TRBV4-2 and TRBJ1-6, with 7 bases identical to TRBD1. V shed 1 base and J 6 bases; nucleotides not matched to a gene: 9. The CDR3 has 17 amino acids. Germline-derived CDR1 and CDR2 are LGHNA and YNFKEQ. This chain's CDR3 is CASSQAISHRGNSPLHF. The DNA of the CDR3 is TGTGCCAGCAGCCAAGCCATTTCGCACAGGGGTAATTCACCCCTCCACTTT.

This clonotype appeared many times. The CDR3 nucleotides read TGCGCCAGCAGCCTAAGACAGGACACCGGGGAGCTGTTTTTT. It translates to CASSLRQDTGELFF. The chain has TRBV5-1 and TRBJ2-2; perhaps TRBD1 as D (6 bases). The CDR3 contains 14 residues. Germline V gene lookup returns CDR1 SGHRS and CDR2 YFSETQ. Deletions cut 4 bases from V and 3 bases from J, with 10 bases between.

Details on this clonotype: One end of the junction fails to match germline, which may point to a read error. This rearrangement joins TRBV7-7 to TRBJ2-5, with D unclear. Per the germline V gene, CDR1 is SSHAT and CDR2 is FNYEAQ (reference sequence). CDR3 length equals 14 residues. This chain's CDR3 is CASSQDLYQETQYF. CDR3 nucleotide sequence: TGTGCTAGCAGCCAAGACTTGTACCAAGAGACCCAGTACTTC.

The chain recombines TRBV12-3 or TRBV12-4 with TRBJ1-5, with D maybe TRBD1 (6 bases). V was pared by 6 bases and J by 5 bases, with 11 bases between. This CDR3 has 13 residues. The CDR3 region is CASSKGGYQPQHF. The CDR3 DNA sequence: TGTGCCAGCAGCAAGGGGGGGTATCAGCCCCAGCATTTT.